Below, 28 T cell receptor beta chains from the same sample are listed, as sequenced in a study of cytomegalovirus exposure and HLA in healthy donors. A multiplex PCR was run with 60 Vbeta primers and 13 Jbeta primers. Profiled with immunoSEQ multiplex PCR; TCRdb holds only in-frame clones, not every one. The data show under 85,000 clones, with around 79% seen just once and roughly 1.5% held by the top ten. Sequenced: PBMCs. All receptors derive from a middle-aged man in good health and CMV-seronegative.

V and J are TRBV6-1 and TRBJ1-5; a weak D match, TRBD1 (5 bases). Germline CDR1 is MNHNS and CDR2 is SASEGT. CDR3 size: 13 residues. V lost 7 bases, J lost 5 bases, and 12 bases lay in between. Here the CDR3 reads CASKAGGDQPQHF. The DNA of the CDR3 is TGTGCCAGCAAGGCGGGGGGGGATCAGCCCCAGCATTTT.

The chain carries TRBV11-2 and TRBJ2-3; unclear D gene. The germline V gene has CDR1 SGHAT and CDR2 FQNNGV. The CDR3 is 14 amino acids. The germline V and J ends were trimmed by 2 bases and 2 bases, with 8 bases remaining between them. The CDR3 loop reads CASSLNPVTDTQYF. DNA for the CDR3: TGTGCCAGCAGCTTAAATCCTGTCACAGATACGCAGTATTTT. The entire variable domain, with the rest obtained from reference TRBV11-2 and TRBJ2-3, is as follows: EAGVAQSPRYKIIEKRQSVAFWCNPISGHATLYWYQQILGQGPKLLIQFQNNGVVDDSQLPKDRFSAERLKGVDSTLKIQPAKLEDSAVYLCASSLNPVTDTQYFGPGTRLTVL.

V gene TRBV10-3 combines with J gene TRBJ1-3; D is uncertain. CDR1 and CDR2 from the germline V gene are ENHRY and SYGVKD. This CDR3 spans 12 amino acids. This CDR3 is CGGGSSGNTIYF. The DNA for the CDR3 is TGTGGGGGAGGTTCCTCTGGAAACACCATATATTTT.

The sample holds one count of this clone. V and J are TRBV28 and TRBJ1-2; TRBD1 agrees at 7 bases. Germline V gene sequence: CDR1 MDHEN, CDR2 SYDVKM. Germline trimming cut 4 bases from V and 4 bases from J; bases unmatched to any gene: 6. The CDR3 extends over 14 amino acids. CDR3 loop: CASSSQGQIYGYTF. The CDR3 DNA is TGTGCCAGCAGTTCGCAGGGACAGATCTATGGCTACACCTTC.

V and J are TRBV30 and TRBJ1-1; 7 bases are a match to TRBD1. Trimming took 7 bases from V and 6 from J; bases not matched to a gene: 14. Germline V gene sequence: CDR1 GTSNPN, CDR2 SVGIG (reference sequence). The CDR3 is made up of 14 amino acids. In nucleotides, the CDR3 is TGTGCCTCCGGACGGGGACAGCTGACCCCTGAAGCTTTCTTT. It yields the protein CASGRGQLTPEAFF.

CDR3 nucleotide sequence: TGTGCCAGCAGCCCCGGGACTAGCACAGATACGCAGTATTTT. Its translation: CASSPGTSTDTQYF. V is TRBV7-3 and J is TRBJ2-3; possibly TRBD2 for D (6 bases). The V gene's germline CDR1 is SGHTA and CDR2 FQGTGA. V lost 5 bases to trimming and J lost 0 bases, with 9 bases between them. This CDR3 is 14 amino acids long.

In regard to this clone: The sample carries other DNA sequences with the same CDR3. J is TRBJ2-1 and V is TRBV5-1; D is unresolved. Germline V gene sequence: CDR1 SGHRS, CDR2 YFSETQ. Trimming removed 0 bases at V and 6 bases at J, with 7 bases between. This CDR3 spans 13 amino acids. CDR3 sequence (DNA): TGCGCCAGCAGCTTGGTGGGCCCCAATGAGCAGTTCTTC. This translates into CASSLVGPNEQFF.

This clone was seen more than once but under ten times. The chain employs TRBV29-1 and TRBJ1-2, with 8 bases fitting TRBD1. Trimming at V came to 6 bases and at J to 4 bases, leaving 10 bases not matched to a gene. Germline V gene sequence: CDR1 SQVTM, CDR2 ANQGSEA. The CDR3 runs 14 residues. The chain's CDR3 is CSVNRDRTTYGYTF. CDR3 in DNA: TGCAGCGTCAACCGGGACAGGACCACCTATGGCTACACCTTC.

The chain has TRBV6-4 and TRBJ2-1, with 10 nucleotides matching TRBD2. V lost 4 bases and J lost 4; bases outside the gene matches: 4. Germline V gives CDR1 MRHNA, CDR2 SNTAGT. The CDR3 runs to 15 residues. CDR3 nucleotide sequence: TGTGCCAGCAGTGTTGGGACTAGCGATTACAATGAGCAGTTCTTC. Translating it yields CASSVGTSDYNEQFF.

The genes are TRBV19 and TRBJ1-6; 12 bases match TRBD1. V was pared by 6 bases and J by 7 bases, with 7 bases of the junction left unmatched. Germline V gene lookup returns CDR1 LNHDA and CDR2 SQIVND (reference sequence). This CDR3 has 16 residues. The CDR3 sequence is CASSRDRGRENSPLHF. The CDR3 DNA reads TGTGCCAGTAGCAGGGACAGGGGGCGAGAAAATTCACCCCTCCACTTT.

In the case of this clone: An end of the junction does not agree with germline; a read error may underlie this. The chain is built from TRBV7-2 and TRBJ1-2; a weak D match, TRBD1 (5 bases). Germline V lookup: CDR1 SGHTA, CDR2 FQGNSA. This CDR3 region has 14 residues. CDR3 coding DNA: TGTGCCAGTAGCTTGAGGGACTCGGTGGATGGCTACACCTTC. It specifies CASSLRDSVDGYTF.

DNA of the CDR3: TGTGCCGCGAGGCTGGAGAACACTGAAGCTTTCTTT. Amino acid sequence: CAARLENTEAFF. V and J are TRBV2 and TRBJ1-1; the D is unclear. The CDR3 is 12 amino acids. Germline V gene lookup returns CDR1 SNHLY and CDR2 FYNNEI. V lost 11 bases to trimming and J lost 1 base, with 11 bases between them.

J is TRBJ2-3 and V is TRBV7-2, with TRBD2 identical over 8 bases. The CDR3 sequence is 16 residues long. The J segment lost 4 bases and the V segment lost 1 base, leaving 7 bases of the junction unmatched. The germline gives CDR1 SGHTA, CDR2 FQGNSA. The CDR3 loop reads CASSLVGAGASDTQYF. CDR3 sequence (DNA): TGTGCCAGCAGCTTAGTAGGAGCGGGAGCGTCAGATACGCAGTATTTT.

This clone came up a few times. This chain's CDR3 is CASSPPPGTGSNEQYF. Written as DNA, the CDR3 is TGTGCCAGCAGCCCCCCCCCAGGGACAGGGTCCAACGAGCAGTACTTC. The chain employs TRBV7-6 and TRBJ2-7; TRBD1 agrees at 9 bases. Germline trimming cut 5 bases from V and 5 bases from J; bases unmatched to any gene: 13. The germline CDR1 and CDR2 sequences are SGHVS and FNYEAQ. CDR3 length: 16 amino acids.

The rearrangement uses TRBV6-5 and TRBJ2-1; 11 bases line up with TRBD2. V gave up 5 bases and J gave up 5 bases; unmatched junction bases: 5. CDR3 length equals 15 residues. Germline V gene lookup returns CDR1 MNHEY and CDR2 SVGAGI. CDR3 DNA sequence: TGTGCCAGCAGTAGTAAGACTAGCGGGAACAATGAGCAGTTCTTC. Residues: CASSSKTSGNNEQFF.

For the CDR3, the DNA is TGTGCCAGCAGCGGAGGACAGGGGACTCGACAAGAGACCCAGTACTTC. As protein: CASSGGQGTRQETQYF. V is TRBV7-2 and J is TRBJ2-5, with TRBD1 identical over 9 bases. The CDR3 contains 16 residues. The germline V gene has CDR1 SGHTA and CDR2 FQGNSA. V lost 5 bases and J lost 2; bases outside the gene matches: 9.

This clone was counted a single time. The chain employs TRBV28 and TRBJ2-7, with D perhaps TRBD1 (5 bases). This CDR3 region has 15 residues. Germline CDR1 is MDHEN and CDR2 is SYDVKM. Trimming shortened V by 6 bases and J by 4 bases, and 19 bases separated the two germline ends. CDR3 in amino acids: CASSTQGGGGYEQYF. The CDR3 DNA follows: TGTGCCAGCAGCACTCAGGGCGGTGGTGGTTACGAGCAGTACTTC.

The genes are TRBV11-2 and TRBJ2-1; the match to TRBD2 covers 14 bases. The CDR3 is made up of 15 amino acids. CDR1 and CDR2 (germline): SGHAT, FQNNGV. V lost 5 bases, J lost 6 bases, and 3 bases stayed unmatched. The CDR3 DNA follows: TGTGCCAGCAGCGGGACTAGCGGGAGATTCAATGAGCAGTTCTTC. This gives the protein CASSGTSGRFNEQFF.

V usage is TRBV27 and J usage is TRBJ2-6, with TRBD1 matching over 7 bases. This CDR3 is built from 17 residues. Germline trimming cut 2 bases from V and 0 bases from J; bases unmatched to any gene: 4. The germline CDR1 and CDR2 sequences are MNHEY and SMNVEV (reference sequence). For the CDR3, the DNA is TGTGCCAGCAGTTTAACAGGGGCGGACTCTGGGGCCAACGTCCTGACTTTC. This encodes CASSLTGADSGANVLTF.

This clone was picked up a small number of times. V usage is TRBV5-6 and J usage is TRBJ1-2, with no clear D. The CDR3 has 15 residues. V shed 2 bases and J shed 2 bases, with 13 bases lying between them. Germline values: CDR1 SGHDT, CDR2 YYEEEE. CDR3 in amino acids: CASSFRDSGNYGYTF. CDR3 in DNA: TGTGCCAGCAGCTTCCGGGATTCTGGCAACTATGGCTACACCTTC.

DNA for the CDR3: TGTGCCAGCAGCTTACAGGAAAGCAATCAGCCCCAGCATTTT. This gives the protein CASSLQESNQPQHF. This chain joins TRBV7-8 and TRBJ1-5; D is uncertain. The CDR3 covers 14 residues. In germline, CDR1 is SGHVS, CDR2 FQNEAQ. Trimming shortened V by 2 bases and J by 1 base, and 6 bases separated the two germline ends.

This clone has just a few counts. The CDR3 spells CSVEPPNVYNEQFF. The CDR3 nucleotides read TGCAGCGTTGAACCCCCTAATGTCTACAATGAGCAGTTCTTC. The chain has TRBV29-1 and TRBJ2-1; D is uncertain. V was shortened by 2 bases and J by 3 bases, with 11 bases between the two germline ends. Per the germline V gene, CDR1 is SQVTM and CDR2 is ANQGSEA. This CDR3 spans 14 amino acids.

The chain is built from TRBV27 and TRBJ1-1, with 8 bases identical to TRBD1. The CDR3 has 15 amino acids. The ends lost 4 bases at V and 6 bases at J; junction bases unmatched: 10. CDR1 is MNHEY, CDR2 SMNVEV, per germline (reference sequence). The CDR3 nucleotides read TGTGCCAGCAGTTCCCGGACAGGGATAATCCCTGAAGCTTTCTTT. Its protein product is CASSSRTGIIPEAFF.

The chain is built from TRBV5-1 and TRBJ2-5, with a possible D match to TRBD1 (6 bases). Per the germline V gene, CDR1 is SGHRS and CDR2 is YFSETQ. This CDR3 is 15 amino acids long. Trimming cost V 0 bases and J 4 bases, with 13 bases left between them. The CDR3 DNA sequence: TGCGCCAGCAGCTTGGCCCAGGGGAAGGGAGAGACCCAGTACTTC. Translated, it gives CASSLAQGKGETQYF.

The gene calls are TRBV21-1 and TRBJ1-5. TRBV21-1 is an annotated pseudogene. The CDR3 covers 13 residues. The CDR3 sequence is CASSKAPDQPQHF. The CDR3 nucleotides are TGTGCCAGCAGCAAAGCGCCGGATCAGCCCCAGCATTTT.

J is TRBJ1-6 and V is TRBV11-2; 7 bases match TRBD1. The CDR3 sequence is 15 residues long. From germline, CDR1 is SGHAT and CDR2 FQNNGV. The V and J ends lost 5 bases and 10 bases, in that order; junction bases with no gene match: 11. The DNA for the CDR3 is TGTGCCAGCAGCCGGATTGACAGGGCTCGATCACCCCTCCACTTT. Translating it yields CASSRIDRARSPLHF.

The J gene is TRBJ1-6, the V gene TRBV9; 10 nucleotides line up with TRBD1. Looked up from germline, CDR1 is SGDLS and CDR2 is YYNGEE. The trim removed 4 bases at V and 8 bases at J, leaving 6 bases unmatched. The CDR3 totals 15 residues. The CDR3 loop reads CASSRGTGAHSPLHF. CDR3 nucleotide sequence: TGTGCCAGCAGCCGCGGGACAGGGGCCCATTCACCCCTCCACTTT.

This sequence joins TRBV30 and TRBJ1-6; D not certain. Germline V gives CDR1 GTSNPN, CDR2 SVGIG (reference sequence). The ends were cut back, 2 bases at V and 6 bases at J, with 11 bases in the middle. The CDR3 is made up of 14 amino acids. CDR3 DNA: TGTGCCTGGAGTTCCGGGAGTGGTAATTCACCCCTCCACTTT. As protein: CAWSSGSGNSPLHF.